A selection of T cell receptor beta chains follows, all from one sample in a study of blood T cell repertoires in COVID-19. Some clones are missing from TCRdb's copy, which holds only in-frame ones; the method was immunoSEQ multiplex PCR. The sample includes around 450,000 clones, 90% of them seen just once. Sequencing was done on a sample of PBMCs or T cells enriched from blood (not recorded which). All receptors derive from a man younger than 30 who had recovered from COVID-19. The CDR3 runs from the conserved cysteine through the conserved F or W. D genes are given only for firm matches. Expanded clones are given a class, and other clones once, few, many or no size at all.

v_gene	j_gene	d_gene	abundance	CDR3aa	CDR3nt
TRBV5-5	TRBJ2-1	TRBD2	-	CASSAGLAGVPEQFF	TGTGCCAGCAGCGCGGGACTAGCGGGAGTGCCTGAGCAGTTCTTC
TRBV6-5	TRBJ2-1	-	-	CASSSPAEGRGEQFF	TGTGCCAGCAGTTCTCCGGCGGAGGGCCGAGGTGAGCAGTTCTTC
TRBV5-1	TRBJ2-7	TRBD2	once	CASSQPPSGPTYEQYF	TGCGCCAGCAGCCAACCACCTAGCGGGCCTACCTACGAGCAGTACTTC
TRBV5-4	TRBJ1-1	-	-	CASSSSGRGNTEAFF	TGTGCCAGCAGCTCCTCAGGGCGGGGGAACACTGAAGCTTTCTTT
TRBV28	TRBJ1-4	TRBD1	few	CASSRDRGNSNEKLFF	TGTGCCAGCAGCCGCGACAGGGGGAATTCTAATGAAAAACTGTTTTTT
TRBV30	TRBJ2-2	TRBD1	-	CAWSVRTGYSGELFF	TGTGCCTGGAGTGTACGGACAGGGTATTCCGGGGAGCTGTTTTTT
TRBV10-3	TRBJ2-3	TRBD1	-	CAIGQGAPSDTQYF	TGTGCCATCGGACAGGGGGCACCCTCAGATACGCAGTATTTT
TRBV4-2	TRBJ2-1	-	-	CASSRRSGPLGDEQFF	TGTGCCAGCAGCCGCAGAAGCGGGCCACTAGGAGATGAGCAGTTCTTC
TRBV29-1	TRBJ1-5	-	-	CSVGPGGGLNQPQHF	TGCAGCGTTGGCCCCGGCGGAGGATTAAATCAGCCCCAGCATTTT
TRBV6-2/TRBV6-3	TRBJ2-7	TRBD2	-	CASSLAGGNYEQYF	TGTGCCAGCAGCCTAGCGGGGGGGAACTACGAGCAGTACTTC
TRBV25-1	TRBJ2-3	TRBD1	-	CASSEWGQGRDTQYF	TGTGCCAGCAGTGAATGGGGACAGGGTCGCGATACGCAGTATTTT
TRBV9	TRBJ2-1	-	-	CASSVTPTTRNEQFF	TGTGCCAGCAGCGTCACCCCTACGACCAGGAATGAGCAGTTCTTC
TRBV6-5	TRBJ2-1	-	-	CASSFLGSAYNEQFF	TGTGCCAGCAGCTTCCTAGGGAGCGCTTACAATGAGCAGTTCTTC
TRBV5-1	TRBJ1-3	-	-	CASSPEGGSAGNTIYF	TGCGCCAGCAGCCCGGAGGGGGGGTCCGCCGGAAACACCATATATTTT
TRBV29-1	TRBJ1-1	-	-	CSARAGGEAFF	TGCAGCGCTAGGGCCGGGGGAGAAGCTTTCTTT
TRBV15	TRBJ1-1	-	-	CATSRGTGSEAFF	TGTGCCACCAGCAGAGGCACAGGGAGTGAAGCTTTCTTT
TRBV7-2	TRBJ2-5	TRBD2	-	CASSLGTSGETQYF	TGTGCCAGCAGCTTAGGGACTAGCGGAGAGACCCAGTACTTC
TRBV11-3	TRBJ1-1	-	-	CASGGGVAEAFF	TGTGCCAGCGGGGGGGGAGTTGCTGAAGCTTTCTTT